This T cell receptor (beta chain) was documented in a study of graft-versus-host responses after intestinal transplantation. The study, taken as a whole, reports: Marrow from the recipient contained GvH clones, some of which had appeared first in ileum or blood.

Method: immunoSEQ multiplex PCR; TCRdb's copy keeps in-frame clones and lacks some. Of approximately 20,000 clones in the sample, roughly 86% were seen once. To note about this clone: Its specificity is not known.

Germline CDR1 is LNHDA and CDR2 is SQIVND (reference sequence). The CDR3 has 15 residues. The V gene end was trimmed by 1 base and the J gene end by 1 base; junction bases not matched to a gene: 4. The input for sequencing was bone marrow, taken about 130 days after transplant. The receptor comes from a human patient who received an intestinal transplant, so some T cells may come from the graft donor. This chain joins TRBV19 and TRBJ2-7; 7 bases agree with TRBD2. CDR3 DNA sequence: TGTGCCAGTAGTATAGTGAGTAGCGGGTCCTACGAGCAGTACTTC. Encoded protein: CASSIVSSGSYEQYF.